The sequence of this T cell receptor (beta chain) was determined in a study of blood T cell repertoires in COVID-19. Study details: Acute-phase and convalescent COVID-19 samples originated in the United States, Italy and Spain. Sources were T cells, B-cell-depleted T cells, or PBMCs; the material itself was cDNA or gDNA.

The germline V gene encodes CDR1 LGHDT and CDR2 YNNKEL (reference sequence). Trimming removed 4 bases from V and 6 bases from J; junction bases left unmatched: 6. The length of the CDR3 is 15 residues. Measured with immunoSEQ multiplex PCR; TCRdb has only the in-frame clones, and not every one. The table has 120,000 to 150,000 clones, about four fifths seen once; the top ten hold roughly 8.4%. The receptor comes from a human donor with acute or convalescent COVID-19. The donor label of this sample is uncertain. The sample was peripheral blood. The chain combines TRBV3-1 (or the pseudogene TRBV3-2) with TRBJ2-5, with TRBD2 identical over 12 bases. For the CDR3, the DNA is TGTGCCAGCAGCCCCGTCGGACTAGCGGGAAAGACCCAGTACTTC. This gives the protein CASSPVGLAGKTQYF.